Reported below is one T cell receptor beta chain. The data were obtained in a study of blood T cell repertoires in COVID-19. Germline V lookup: CDR1 MNHNS, CDR2 SASEGT. V was pared by 3 bases and J by 7 bases, with 10 bases between. This CDR3 is built from 13 residues. Method: immunoSEQ multiplex PCR; TCRdb's copy keeps in-frame clones and lacks some. The sample has fewer than 350,000 clones; around 86% are singletons. This receptor was identified in a woman aged 60-75 years with active or convalescent COVID-19. The rearrangement links TRBV6-1 to TRBJ2-1; the D gene is possibly TRBD2 (5 bases). Sequenced material: peripheral blood. CDR3 sequence: CASSEGSPNEQFF. Here the CDR3 DNA reads TGTGCCAGCAGTGAGGGGAGTCCTAATGAGCAGTTCTTC.